These T cell receptor beta chains were read from a single sample in a study of vaccination effects on CD4 cells after COVID-19. These TCRs are of unknown antigen specificity. Sequencing used immunoSEQ multiplex PCR; TCRdb keeps in-frame clones, though not all of them. The top ten hold roughly 5% of the sample, which has under 50,000 clones, approximately 70% seen once. Sequenced here: CD4+ T cells from PBMCs cultured without peptide, sampled before COVID-19 vaccination. The receptor source for this set is a human donor who received a COVID-19 vaccine. Both conserved end residues are part of each CDR3. The order of the fields is V gene, J gene, D gene, clone size, CDR3 DNA, CDR3 protein. D genes are given only for firm matches. The size entry is marked missing in some rows and otherwise reads once, few, many or a size class.

TRBV5-4,TRBJ2-1,TRBD2,-,TGTGCCAGCAGCTTCGGACTAGCGGGAGCGCACGGGGGTGAGCAGTTCTTC,CASSFGLAGAHGGEQFF
TRBV30,TRBJ1-1,-,few,TGTGCCTGGAGTGTACACGGCAGCGCGAACACTGAAGCTTTCTTT,CAWSVHGSANTEAFF
TRBV7-3,TRBJ2-1,-,-,TGTGCCAGCAGCCCACGAGGTGGGCAGGCGTACAATGAGCAGTTCTTC,CASSPRGGQAYNEQFF
TRBV18,TRBJ1-6,-,few,TGTGCCAGCTCACCACCGGGCAGATTTCCTTCACCCCTCCACTTT,CASSPPGRFPSPLHF
TRBV7-8,TRBJ2-7,-,few,TGTGCCAGCAGCTTAGTAACATCCTCCTACGAGCAGTACTTC,CASSLVTSSYEQYF
TRBV10-3,TRBJ1-2,-,-,TGTGCCATCAGTGATTGGCACAGTGATATTGCCGACTACACCTTC,CAISDWHSDIADYTF
TRBV7-6,TRBJ2-7,-,-,TGTGCCAGCAGCTTAGCCGAAGCCAGCATCGGCCCCTACGAGCAGTACTTC,CASSLAEASIGPYEQYF
TRBV6-2/TRBV6-3,TRBJ2-5,-,-,TGTGCCAGCAGTTACTCGATAGCGGACCAAGAGACCCAGTACTTC,CASSYSIADQETQYF
TRBV11-2,TRBJ2-3,TRBD2,-,TGTGCCAGCAGCTCCCAGGGACTAGCGGGAGTGAGGACAGATACGCAGTATTTT,CASSSQGLAGVRTDTQYF
TRBV2,TRBJ2-3,TRBD2,-,TGTGCCAGCACTCCGCGGACTAGCGGGAGAGTAGATACGCAGTATTTT,CASTPRTSGRVDTQYF
TRBV19,TRBJ2-7,TRBD1,few,TGTGCCAGTAGTAGGGGACAGGGTTCCTACGAGCAGTACTTC,CASSRGQGSYEQYF
TRBV6-5,TRBJ1-3,-,-,TGTGCTTGTCGACCCGTTTTCTCTGGAAACACCATATATTTT,CACRPVFSGNTIYF
TRBV7-9,TRBJ2-7,-,-,TGTGCCAGCAGCGTCCCGGGACCCCTATACGAGCAGTACTTC,CASSVPGPLYEQYF
TRBV9,TRBJ2-7,-,-,TGTGCCAGCAGCGTAGAAGATAATAGGCTGGGACCCTACGAGCAGTACTTC,CASSVEDNRLGPYEQYF
TRBV5-1,TRBJ1-1,-,few,TGCGCCAGCAGCTTGGCCAGGGGAGGTACTGAAGCTTTCTTT,CASSLARGGTEAFF
TRBV9,TRBJ2-1,TRBD2,-,TGTGCCAGCAGCGTAAAAGGACTAGCGGGAGTTTTCGATGAGCAGTTCTTC,CASSVKGLAGVFDEQFF
TRBV27,TRBJ1-4,TRBD1,-,TGTGCCAGCAGTCGAACCCCCGGACAGGTCGGCGAAAAACTGTTTTTT,CASSRTPGQVGEKLFF
TRBV7-9,TRBJ1-6,-,-,TGTGCCAGCAGCTTAGCTTCTGGGAATTCACCCCTCCACTTT,CASSLASGNSPLHF
TRBV2,TRBJ2-3,TRBD2,-,TGTGCCAGCACTCCGGCGGCGGGGGAGAGAGATACGCAGTATTTT,CASTPAAGERDTQYF
TRBV4-1,TRBJ1-6,-,-,TGCGCCAGCAGCCGAATCCCGAGCGGGGTAGAGAATTCACCCCTCCACTTT,CASSRIPSGVENSPLHF
TRBV2,TRBJ1-2,-,once,TGTGCCAGCAGTGACCAAGGGAAGGCCAACTATGGCTACACCTTC,CASSDQGKANYGYTF
TRBV5-1,TRBJ1-1,-,-,TGCGCCAGCAGTCCCGGCCCTATGGGGATGAACACTGAAGCTTTCTTT,CASSPGPMGMNTEAFF
TRBV30,TRBJ1-6,-,-,TGTGCCTGGAGTGTAAATTCACCCCTCCACTTT,CAWSVNSPLHF
TRBV7-7,TRBJ2-1,TRBD1,few,TGTGCTAGCAGCTTAGGGGGACAGGGGCTTCCTACTGAGCAGTTCTTC,CASSLGGQGLPTEQFF
TRBV13,TRBJ1-5,-,few,TGTGCCAGCAGCTCAACATACAGCAATCAGCCCCAGCATTTT,CASSSTYSNQPQHF
TRBV12-3/TRBV12-4,TRBJ1-3,-,-,TGTGCCAGCAGTTTCGACATTGGAAACACCATATATTTT,CASSFDIGNTIYF
TRBV4-3,TRBJ2-3,-,-,TGCGCCAGCAGCCAAGAGTCCCAGGGCGGGGCAGATACGCAGTATTTT,CASSQESQGGADTQYF